This TCR beta chain was sequenced during a study of OX40 agonist ivuxolimab in advanced cancers. About the research overall: Of mixed ages from about 23 to 85 and averaging roughly 66 years, the group was approximately 84% male.

The study's findings and limits: Among the least clonally expanded were partial responders at 0.1-3.0 mg/kg. CD4+ T cells averaged fewer expanded clones than CD8+ T cells.

The sample holds a few counts of this clone. Its target is unknown. Here immunoSEQ multiplex PCR was the method, and the copy in TCRdb shows in-frame clones only, minus some. The sample yields more than 80,000 clones, about 90% seen once. Germline V CDR1 and CDR2: GTSNPN, SVGIG (reference sequence). The germline V and J ends were trimmed by 3 bases and 9 bases, with 12 bases remaining between them. The CDR3 spans 12 residues. The starting material was CD4+ or CD8+ T cells sorted from blood, obtained in a trial of the OX40 agonist ivuxolimab. The rearrangement joins TRBV30 to TRBJ1-5; D is possibly TRBD1 (6 bases). This clonotype was sampled from an adult with an advanced solid tumor such as melanoma, head and neck, liver or kidney cancer. The CDR3 region has the DNA TGTGCCTGGAGCACCGGGGGGCGGCCCCAGCATTTT. Encoded protein: CAWSTGGRPQHF. The full variable domain, rest sourced from reference TRBV30 and TRBJ1-5, is SQTIHQWPATLVQPVGSPLSLECTVEGTSNPNLYWYRQAAGRGLQLLFYSVGIGQISSEVPQNLSASRPQDRQFILSSKKLLLSDSGFYLCAWSTGGRPQHFGDGTRLSIL.